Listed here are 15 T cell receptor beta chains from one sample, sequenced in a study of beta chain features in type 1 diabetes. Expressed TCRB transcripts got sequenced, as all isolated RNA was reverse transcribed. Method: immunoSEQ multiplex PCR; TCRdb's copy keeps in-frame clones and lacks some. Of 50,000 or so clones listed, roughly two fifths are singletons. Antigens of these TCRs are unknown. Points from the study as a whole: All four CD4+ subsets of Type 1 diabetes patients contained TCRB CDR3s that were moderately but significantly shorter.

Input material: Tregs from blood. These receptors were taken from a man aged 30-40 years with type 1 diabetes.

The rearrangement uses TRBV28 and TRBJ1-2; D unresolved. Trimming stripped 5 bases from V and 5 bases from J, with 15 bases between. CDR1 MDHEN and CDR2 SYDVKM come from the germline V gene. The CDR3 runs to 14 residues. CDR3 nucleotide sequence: TGTGCCAGCAGTCGACCATGGCCGGGGTATGGCTACACCTTC. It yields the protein CASSRPWPGYGYTF.

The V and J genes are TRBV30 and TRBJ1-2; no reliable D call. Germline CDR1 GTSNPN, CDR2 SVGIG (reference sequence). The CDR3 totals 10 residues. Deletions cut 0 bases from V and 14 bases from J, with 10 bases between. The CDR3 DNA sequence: TGTGCCTGGAGTGTAAAAACAGTAACCTTC. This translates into CAWSVKTVTF.

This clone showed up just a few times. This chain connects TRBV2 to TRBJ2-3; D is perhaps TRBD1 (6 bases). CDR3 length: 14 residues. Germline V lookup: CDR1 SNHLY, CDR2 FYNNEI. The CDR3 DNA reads TGTACCACGTGGAGCAGTGTCCGACAGGTAACGCAGTATTTT. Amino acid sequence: CTTWSSVRQVTQYF.

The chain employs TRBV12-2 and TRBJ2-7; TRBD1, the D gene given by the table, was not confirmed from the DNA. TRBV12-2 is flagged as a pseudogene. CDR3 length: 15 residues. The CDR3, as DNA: TGTGCAAGTCGCTTTAGGAGGGGGCGCAGTTACGAGCAGTACTTC. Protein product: CASRFRRGRSYEQYF.

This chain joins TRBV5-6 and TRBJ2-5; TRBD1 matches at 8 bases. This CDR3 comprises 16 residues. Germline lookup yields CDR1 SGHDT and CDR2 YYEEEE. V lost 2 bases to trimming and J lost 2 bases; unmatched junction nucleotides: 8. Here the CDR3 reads CASSFLTGGAQETQYF. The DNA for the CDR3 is TGTGCCAGCAGCTTTTTAACAGGGGGTGCACAAGAGACCCAGTACTTC.

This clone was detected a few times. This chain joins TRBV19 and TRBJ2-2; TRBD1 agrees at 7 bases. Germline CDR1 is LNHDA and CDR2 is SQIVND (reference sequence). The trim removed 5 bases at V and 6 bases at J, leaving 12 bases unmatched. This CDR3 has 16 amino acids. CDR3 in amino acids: CASSLGGQNYAGELFF. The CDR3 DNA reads TGTGCCAGTAGTTTAGGGGGACAGAACTACGCCGGGGAGCTGTTTTTT.

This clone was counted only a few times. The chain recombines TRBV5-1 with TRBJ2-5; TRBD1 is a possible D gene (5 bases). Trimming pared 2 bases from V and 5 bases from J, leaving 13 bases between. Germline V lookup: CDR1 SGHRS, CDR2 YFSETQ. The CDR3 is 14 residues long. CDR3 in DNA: TGCGCCAGCAGCTTTGGGGCAGGGCGGGAGACCCAGTACTTC. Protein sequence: CASSFGAGRETQYF.

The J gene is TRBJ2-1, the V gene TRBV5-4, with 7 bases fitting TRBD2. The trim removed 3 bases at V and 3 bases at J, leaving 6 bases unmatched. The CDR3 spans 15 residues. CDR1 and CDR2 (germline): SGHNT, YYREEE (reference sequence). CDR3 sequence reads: CASSSGGGSYNEQFF. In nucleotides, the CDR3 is TGTGCCAGCAGCTCCGGTGGCGGGAGCTACAATGAGCAGTTCTTC.

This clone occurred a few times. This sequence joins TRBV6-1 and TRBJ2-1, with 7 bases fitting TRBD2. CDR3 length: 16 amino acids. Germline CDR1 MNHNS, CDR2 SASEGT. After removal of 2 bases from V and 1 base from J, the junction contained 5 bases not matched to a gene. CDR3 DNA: TGTGCCAGCAGTGAAAGGCGGGAGTTGTCCTACAATGAGCAGTTCTTC. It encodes CASSERRELSYNEQFF.

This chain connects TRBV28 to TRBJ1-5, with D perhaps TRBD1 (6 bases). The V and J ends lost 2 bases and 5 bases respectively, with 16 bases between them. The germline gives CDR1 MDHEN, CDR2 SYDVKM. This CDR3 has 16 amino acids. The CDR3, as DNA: TGTGCCAGCAGTTTAGGAGGGGGGGCGTCCGATCAGCCCCAGCATTTT. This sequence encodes CASSLGGGASDQPQHF.

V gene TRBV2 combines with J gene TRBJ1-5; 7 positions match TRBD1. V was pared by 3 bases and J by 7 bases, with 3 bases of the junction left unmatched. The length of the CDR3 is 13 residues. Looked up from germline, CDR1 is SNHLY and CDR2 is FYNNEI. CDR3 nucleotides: TGTGCCAGCAGTGACAGGGGGATCCAGCCCCAGCATTTT. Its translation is CASSDRGIQPQHF. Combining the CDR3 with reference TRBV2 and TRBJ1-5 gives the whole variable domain EPEVTQTPSHQVTQMGQEVILRCVPISNHLYFYWYRQILGQKVEFLVSFYNNEISEKSEIFDDQFSVERPDGSNFTLKIRSTKLEDSAMYFCASSDRGIQPQHFGDGTRLSIL.

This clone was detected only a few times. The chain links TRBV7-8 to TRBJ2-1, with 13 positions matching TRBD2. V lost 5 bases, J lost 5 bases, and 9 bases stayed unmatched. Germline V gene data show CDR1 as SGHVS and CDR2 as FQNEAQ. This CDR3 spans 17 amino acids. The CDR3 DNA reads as TGTGCCAGCAGCCCGTACCTTGGACTAGCGGGAGACAATGAGCAGTTCTTC. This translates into CASSPYLGLAGDNEQFF. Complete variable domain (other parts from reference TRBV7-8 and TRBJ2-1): GAGVSQSPRYKVAKRGQDVALRCDPISGHVSLFWYQQALGQGPEFLTYFQNEAQLDKSGLPSDRFFAERPEGSVSTLKIQRTQQEDSAVYLCASSPYLGLAGDNEQFFGPGTRLTVL.

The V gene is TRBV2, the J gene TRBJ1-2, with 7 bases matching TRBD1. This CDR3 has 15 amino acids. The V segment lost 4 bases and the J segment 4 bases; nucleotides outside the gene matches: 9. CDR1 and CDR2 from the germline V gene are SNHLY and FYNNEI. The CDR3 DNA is TGTGCCAGCAGTGCCTCCGGGACAGTGGTCTATGGCTACACCTTC. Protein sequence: CASSASGTVVYGYTF.

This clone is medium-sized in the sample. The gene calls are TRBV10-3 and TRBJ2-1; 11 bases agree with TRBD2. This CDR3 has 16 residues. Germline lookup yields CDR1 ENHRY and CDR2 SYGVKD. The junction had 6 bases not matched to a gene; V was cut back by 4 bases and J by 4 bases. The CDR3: CAISGGTSGVYNEQFF. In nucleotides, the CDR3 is TGTGCCATCAGTGGCGGGACTAGCGGAGTTTACAATGAGCAGTTCTTC.

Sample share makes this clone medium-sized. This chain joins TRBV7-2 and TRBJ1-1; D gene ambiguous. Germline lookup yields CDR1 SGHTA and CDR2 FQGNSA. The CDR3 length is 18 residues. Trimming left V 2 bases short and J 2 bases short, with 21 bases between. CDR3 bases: TGTGCCAGCAGCTTATTGCTCCTGGGGAGATCCATCAACACTGAAGCTTTCTTT. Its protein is CASSLLLLGRSINTEAFF.